Each of the 18 T cell receptor beta chains below was sequenced from the same sample in a study of T-cell reconstitution after alpha-beta-depleted transplantation in children (dated by TCRdb to between 2015 and 2016). The library was prepared using PCR. Sequencing relied on an Illumina HiSeq 2500. TCR library preparation used molecular barcoding, with unique molecular identifiers applied to normalize quantification of the TCRbeta repertoire. TCRdb ran its own pipeline on the public reads, namely fastp trimming at Q25 and MiXCR clone calling, and kept in-frame beta chains. For every CDR3 protein sequence, its rows merge into one entry that carries the most common genes and DNA. The sample data list fewer than 250,000 distinct CDR3 sequences, and under 9.5% of these were observed just once. The top ten clones comprise 6.3% of the sample. Taken with the paper, the label for treatment or condition translates to: allogeneic hematopoietic cell transplantation with graft depleted of TCRalphabeta T cells and CD19 B cells.

The source material was PBMCs, mostly from graft donor cells, sampled 180 days after TCRalphabeta/CD19-depleted stem cell transplant. All receptors come from a male patient between 10 and 17 years old who had a stem cell transplant for acute lymphoblastic leukemia, so the T cells may come from the graft donor.

This clonotype was counted many times. The chain's CDR3 is CASSSRDSSSYEQYF. CDR3 sequence (DNA): TGTGCCAGCAGCTCCCGGGACAGTAGCTCCTACGAGCAGTACTTC. The genes are TRBV5-5 and TRBJ2-7, with TRBD1 matching over 7 bases. This CDR3 spans 15 amino acids. Germline CDR1 reads SGHKS; CDR2 reads YYEKEE (reference sequence). J was trimmed by 0 bases and V by 3 bases; bases with no gene match: 6.

This clonotype showed up many times. The genes are TRBV11-2 and TRBJ2-1; D not certain. The V gene's germline CDR1 is SGHAT and CDR2 FQNNGV. The CDR3 sequence is 11 residues long. The ends were cut back, 5 bases at V and 9 bases at J, with 8 bases in the middle. The CDR3 bases are TGTGCCAGCAGCCCAGCCAGTGAGCAGTTCTTC. Encoded protein: CASSPASEQFF. The variable domain in full, completed from reference TRBV11-2 and TRBJ2-1, reads EAGVAQSPRYKIIEKRQSVAFWCNPISGHATLYWYQQILGQGPKLLIQFQNNGVVDDSQLPKDRFSAERLKGVDSTLKIQPAKLEDSAVYLCASSPASEQFFGPGTRLTVL.

A remark on this clonotype: Given a much more abundant clone one base away, this may be a read error. V usage is TRBV20-1 and J usage is TRBJ2-3, with D tentatively TRBD1 (6 bases). Germline-derived CDR1 and CDR2 are DFQATT and SNEGSKA (reference sequence). The CDR3 totals 12 residues. The CDR3 sequence is CTARQATDTQYF. The DNA of the CDR3 is TGCACTGCTAGACAGGCCACAGATACGCAGTATTTT.

This clonotype was recorded many times. The rearrangement uses TRBV19 and TRBJ2-6; perhaps D is TRBD1 or TRBD2 (5 bases each). V lost 8 bases, J lost 0 bases, and 11 bases lay in between. The CDR3 runs 15 residues. Germline CDR1 and CDR2: LNHDA and SQIVND (reference sequence). The CDR3 protein is CASEGPPSGANVLTF. The CDR3 DNA sequence: TGTGCCAGTGAGGGACCTCCCTCTGGGGCCAACGTCCTGACTTTC.

This clonotype was observed many times. The chain recombines TRBV5-1 with TRBJ2-1; D remains ambiguous. This CDR3 region has 14 residues. Germline V gene data show CDR1 as SGHRS and CDR2 as YFSETQ. Trimming removed 1 base from V and 0 bases from J, with 5 bases in between. CDR3 bases: TGCGCCAGCAGCTTGCCTAACTCCTACAATGAGCAGTTCTTC. This sequence encodes CASSLPNSYNEQFF. The variable domain in full, completed from reference TRBV5-1 and TRBJ2-1, reads KAGVTQTPRYLIKTRGQQVTLSCSPISGHRSVSWYQQTPGQGLQFLFEYFSETQRNKGNFPGRFSGRQFSNSRSEMNVSTLELGDSALYLCASSLPNSYNEQFFGPGTRLTVL.

This clonotype was observed at least ten times. The genes are TRBV5-1 and TRBJ2-3; D ambiguous. V was pared by 0 bases and J by 5 bases, with 13 bases between. The length of the CDR3 is 15 residues. Germline V gives CDR1 SGHRS, CDR2 YFSETQ. This CDR3 is CASSLARSVVDTQYF. The CDR3 coding sequence is TGCGCCAGCAGCTTGGCCAGGTCGGTAGTAGATACGCAGTATTTT.

This clonotype has a count of ten or more. V is TRBV6-2 or TRBV6-3 and J is TRBJ2-3; D gene uncertain. V was clipped by 2 bases and J by 6 bases, with 9 bases between them. This CDR3 has 13 amino acids. In germline, CDR1 is MNHEY, CDR2 SVGEGT. For the CDR3, the DNA is TGTGCCAGCAGTTACAGGAACGGGGATACGCAGTATTTT. Residues: CASSYRNGDTQYF.

This clonotype showed up many times. V is TRBV7-9 and J is TRBJ2-7; 10 bases agree with TRBD1. Germline CDR1 SEHNR, CDR2 FQNEAQ (reference sequence). V lost 5 bases and J lost 5; bases outside the gene matches: 6. This CDR3 region has 14 residues. The CDR3 sequence is CASSPGQGRNEQYF. CDR3 DNA sequence: TGTGCCAGCAGCCCGGGACAGGGGCGAAACGAGCAGTACTTC.

At least ten counts were recorded for this clonotype. The V gene is TRBV4-1, the J gene TRBJ2-1, with 14 nucleotides matching TRBD2. The V and J ends lost 2 bases and 7 bases, in that order; junction bases with no gene match: 10. The CDR3 spans 18 residues. Germline V gene sequence: CDR1 MGHRA, CDR2 YSYEKL. The CDR3 spells CASSQPTGLAGGGNEQFF. The CDR3, as DNA: TGCGCCAGCAGCCAACCCACCGGACTAGCGGGAGGAGGTAATGAGCAGTTCTTC.

This clonotype was detected ten times or more. The J gene is TRBJ2-7, the V gene TRBV18; 10 bases are shared with TRBD1. Germline CDR1 and CDR2: KGHSH and LQKENI. The CDR3 totals 16 residues. After removal of 2 bases from V and 1 base from J, the junction contained 5 bases not matched to a gene. Here the CDR3 reads CASSPTSGQGSYEQYF. In DNA, the CDR3 is TGTGCCAGCTCACCAACGTCGGGACAGGGGTCCTACGAGCAGTACTTC.

This clonotype was picked up many times. Sequence at one end of the junction differs from germline and may be a read error. The chain links TRBV12-5 to TRBJ2-5; D is undetermined. The CDR3 extends over 11 amino acids. Germline values: CDR1 LGHNT, CDR2 FRNRAP. CDR3 residues: CASGYHETQYF. CDR3 coding DNA: TGTGCTAGTGGTTACCACGAGACCCAGTACTTC.

In this sample, this clonotype turned up many times. V gene TRBV27 combines with J gene TRBJ2-2, with 12 nucleotides matching TRBD2. The ends lost 5 bases at V and 5 bases at J; junction bases unmatched: 15. The germline gives CDR1 MNHEY, CDR2 SMNVEV (reference sequence). The CDR3 has 19 residues. The CDR3 protein is CASSPYPALAGGDTGELFF. CDR3 nucleotide sequence: TGTGCCAGCAGTCCATACCCCGCACTAGCGGGGGGAGATACCGGGGAGCTGTTTTTT.

This clonotype occurred many times. The gene calls are TRBV14 and TRBJ2-3; TRBD2 matches at 10 bases. The germline V gene has CDR1 SGHDN and CDR2 FVKESK. This CDR3 is 14 amino acids long. V shed 6 bases and J 3 bases; nucleotides not matched to a gene: 3. CDR3: CASSNSGGTDTQYF. The DNA for the CDR3 is TGTGCCAGCAGTAATAGCGGGGGGACAGATACGCAGTATTTT.

This clonotype was recorded at least ten times. J is TRBJ2-7 and V is TRBV9; TRBD1 matches 9 bases. After removal of 1 base from V and 1 base from J, the junction contained 3 bases not matched to a gene. This CDR3 is 15 amino acids long. The germline gives CDR1 SGDLS, CDR2 YYNGEE. The CDR3 nucleotides read TGTGCCAGCAGCGTACACGGGACAGGGTCCTACGAGCAGTACTTC. Its protein is CASSVHGTGSYEQYF.

This clonotype was observed many times. This chain uses TRBV10-3 with TRBJ1-1; no firm D call. The CDR3 has 16 amino acids. From germline, CDR1 is ENHRY and CDR2 SYGVKD. V lost 3 bases to trimming and J lost 0 bases, with 14 bases between them. In DNA, the CDR3 is TGTGCCATCAGTGACCCCCACTATCGACTGAACACTGAAGCTTTCTTT. Translation gives CAISDPHYRLNTEAFF.

This clonotype was observed at least ten times. The chain employs TRBV9 and TRBJ2-3, with TRBD2 identical over 7 bases. Looked up from germline, CDR1 is SGDLS and CDR2 is YYNGEE. V lost 0 bases and J lost 3; bases outside the gene matches: 13. CDR3 length equals 18 residues. CDR3 sequence reads: CASSVGMGTAGVTDTQYF. The CDR3 DNA reads TGTGCCAGCAGCGTAGGAATGGGTACGGCGGGAGTGACAGATACGCAGTATTTT.

Turning to this clonotype: This may arise from a read error, as a much more abundant clone is one base away. The CDR3 carries no conserved terminal phenylalanine or tryptophan, so it likely arises from a read error. The V and J genes are TRBV9 and TRBJ2-5, with D possibly matching TRBD2 (7 bases). Germline CDR1 and CDR2: SGDLS and YYNGEE. This CDR3 comprises 14 residues. The V end lost 2 bases, the J end lost 4 bases, and 12 bases lay between the germline ends. In DNA form, the CDR3 reads TGTGCCAGCAGCGTGGGGGGGCAGGGAGAGACCCAGTACTAC. Encoded protein: CASSVGGQGETQYY.

This clonotype was seen only a few times. J is TRBJ2-7 and V is TRBV7-6; TRBD2 matches at 8 bases. From germline, CDR1 is SGHVS and CDR2 FNYEAQ. The CDR3 contains 15 residues. The junction had 7 bases not matched to a gene; V was cut back by 5 bases and J by 1 base. CDR3 region: CASSPGGQASYEQYF. Here the CDR3 DNA reads TGTGCCAGCAGCCCGGGGGGGCAGGCATCCTACGAGCAGTACTTC. The whole variable domain, filled in from reference TRBV7-6 and TRBJ2-7, reads GAGVSQSPRYKVTKRGQDVALRCDPISGHVSLYWYRQALGQGPEFLTYFNYEAQQDKSGLPNDRFSAERPEGSISTLTIQRTEQRDSAMYRCASSPGGQASYEQYFGPGTRLTVT.